This T cell receptor beta chain emerged from a study of regulatory T cells in long-lasting Graves disease. In building TCR beta libraries, iRepertoire HTBI primers were used together with Arm-PCR of CDR3 regions. TCRdb used MiXCR to reprocess the multiplex PCR reads, holding one entry per CDR3 protein. The data hold roughly 440,000 distinct CDR3 sequences, with approximately 16% observed a single time. A note on this clonotype: The antigen is undetermined.

Noted time point: newly diagnosed GD, antithyroid drugs for less than 3 months. From PBMCs, RNA was extracted and then used to make the TCR library. Whole-study results and caveats: Authors noted too few samples as a limitation. TCR diversity in persistent Graves' patients was below that of newly diagnosed ones.

The same data also contributed to another study, on T cells in Graves' hyperthyroidism and ophthalmopathy.

The receptor was derived from a woman aged 18-30 years with Graves disease. This sample comprised peripheral blood mononuclear cells (PBMCs), obtained at new diagnosis, from a patient treated with antithyroid drugs.

The CDR3 region has the DNA TGCAGCGTTGATTTAGCGGGAGTCACAGATACGCAGTATTTT. It codes for CSVDLAGVTDTQYF. The V gene is TRBV29-1, the J gene TRBJ2-3, with TRBD2 matching 9 bases. CDR1 and CDR2 from the germline V gene are SQVTM and ANQGSEA. This CDR3 region has 14 residues. Trimming took 3 bases from V and 2 from J; bases not matched to a gene: 3.